Detailed here is one T cell receptor beta chain. Its antigen is unknown. This sample was taken from a study of shared clonotypes between healthy human individuals. Overall study results and limits: What limited the represented genetic and exposure-history diversity was the small number of donors.

Partitioning of CD4+ cells yielded a CD45RA+ naive subset and a CD45RA-negative memory subset. The V segment lost 0 bases and the J segment 2 bases; nucleotides outside the gene matches: 5. This CDR3 is 16 amino acids long. CDR1 and CDR2 from the germline V gene are SGDLS and YYNGEE. Sequenced by immunoSEQ multiplex PCR; TCRdb stores in-frame clones only, minus some. The table has about 2.3 million clones, 85% to 95% seen once. The material sequenced was naive CD4+ T cells from PBMCs. This sample's subset: CD45RA+ positively selected. The clonotype was recovered from a man younger than 30 in good health. Some clones in this sample may be carry-over from other donors' samples. The gene calls are TRBV9 and TRBJ2-1; 7 positions match TRBD2. CDR3 bases: TGTGCCAGCAGCGTAGACGAACGGGAGGCCTACAATGAGCAGTTCTTC. It translates to CASSVDEREAYNEQFF.